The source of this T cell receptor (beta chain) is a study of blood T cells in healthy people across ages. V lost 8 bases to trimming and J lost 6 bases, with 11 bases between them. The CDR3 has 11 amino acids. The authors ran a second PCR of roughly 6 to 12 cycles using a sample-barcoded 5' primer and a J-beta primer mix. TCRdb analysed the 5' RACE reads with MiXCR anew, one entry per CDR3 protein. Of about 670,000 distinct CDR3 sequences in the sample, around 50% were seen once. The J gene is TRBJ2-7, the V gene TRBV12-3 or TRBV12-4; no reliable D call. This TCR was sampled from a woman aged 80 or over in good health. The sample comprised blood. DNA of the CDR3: TGTGCCAGCGGTATTGGAGTCGAGCAGTACTTC. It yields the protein CASGIGVEQYF.